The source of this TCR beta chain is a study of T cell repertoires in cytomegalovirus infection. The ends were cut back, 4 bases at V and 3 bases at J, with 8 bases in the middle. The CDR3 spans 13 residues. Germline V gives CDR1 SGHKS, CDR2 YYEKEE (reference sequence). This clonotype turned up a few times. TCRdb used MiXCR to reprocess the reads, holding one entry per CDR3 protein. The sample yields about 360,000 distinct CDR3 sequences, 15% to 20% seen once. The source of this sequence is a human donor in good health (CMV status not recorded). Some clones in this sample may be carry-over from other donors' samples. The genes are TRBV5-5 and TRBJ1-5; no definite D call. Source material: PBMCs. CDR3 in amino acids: CASSAAINQPQHF. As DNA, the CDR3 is TGTGCCAGCAGCGCCGCCATCAATCAGCCCCAGCATTTT.